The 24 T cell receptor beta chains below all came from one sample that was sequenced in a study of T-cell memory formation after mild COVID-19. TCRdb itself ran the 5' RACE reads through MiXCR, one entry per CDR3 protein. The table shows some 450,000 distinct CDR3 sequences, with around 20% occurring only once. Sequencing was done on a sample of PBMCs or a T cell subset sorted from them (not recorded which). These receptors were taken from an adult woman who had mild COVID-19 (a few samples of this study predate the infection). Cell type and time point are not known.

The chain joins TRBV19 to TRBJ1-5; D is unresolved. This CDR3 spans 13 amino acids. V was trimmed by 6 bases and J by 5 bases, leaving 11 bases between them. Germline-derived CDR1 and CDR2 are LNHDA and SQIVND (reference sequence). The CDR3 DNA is TGTGCCAGTAGACAACGAAAGGATCAGCCCCAGCATTTT. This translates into CASRQRKDQPQHF.

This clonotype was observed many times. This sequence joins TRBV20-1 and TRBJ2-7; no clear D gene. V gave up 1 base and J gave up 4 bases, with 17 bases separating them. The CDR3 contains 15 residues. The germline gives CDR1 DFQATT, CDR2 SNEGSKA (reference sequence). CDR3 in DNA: TGCAGTGCTAGAGGATTTGGGCCAGATACTTACGAGCAGTACTTC. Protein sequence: CSARGFGPDTYEQYF.

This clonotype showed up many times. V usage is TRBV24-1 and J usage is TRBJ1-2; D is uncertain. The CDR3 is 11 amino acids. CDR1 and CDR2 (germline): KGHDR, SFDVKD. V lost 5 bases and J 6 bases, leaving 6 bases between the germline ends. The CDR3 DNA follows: TGTGCCACCAGTGGTCCTGATGGCTACACCTTC. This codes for CATSGPDGYTF.

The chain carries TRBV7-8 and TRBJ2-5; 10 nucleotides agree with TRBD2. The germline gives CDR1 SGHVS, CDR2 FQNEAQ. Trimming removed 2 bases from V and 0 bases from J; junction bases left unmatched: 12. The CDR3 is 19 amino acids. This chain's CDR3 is CASSLRSGGAPKYQETQYF. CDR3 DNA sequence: TGTGCCAGCAGCTTAAGGAGCGGGGGGGCCCCAAAATACCAAGAGACCCAGTACTTC.

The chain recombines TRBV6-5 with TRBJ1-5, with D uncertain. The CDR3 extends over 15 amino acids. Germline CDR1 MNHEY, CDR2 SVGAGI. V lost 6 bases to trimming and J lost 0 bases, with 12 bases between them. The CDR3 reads CASRDDKNSNQPQHF. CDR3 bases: TGTGCCAGCAGAGACGACAAAAATAGCAATCAGCCCCAGCATTTT.

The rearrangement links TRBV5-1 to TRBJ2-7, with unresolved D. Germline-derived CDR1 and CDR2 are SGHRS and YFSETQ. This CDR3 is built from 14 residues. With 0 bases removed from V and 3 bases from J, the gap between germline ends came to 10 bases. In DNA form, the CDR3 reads TGCGCCAGCAGCTTGGGTAGGGTGAACTACGAGCAGTACTTC. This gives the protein CASSLGRVNYEQYF.

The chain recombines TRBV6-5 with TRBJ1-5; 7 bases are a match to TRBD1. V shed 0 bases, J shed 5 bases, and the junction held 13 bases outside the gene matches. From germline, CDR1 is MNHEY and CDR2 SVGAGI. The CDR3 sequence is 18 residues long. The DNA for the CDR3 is TGTGCCAGCAGTTACTCGAGTAGGGCAGGGGGGGGACATCAGCCCCAGCATTTT. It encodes CASSYSSRAGGGHQPQHF.

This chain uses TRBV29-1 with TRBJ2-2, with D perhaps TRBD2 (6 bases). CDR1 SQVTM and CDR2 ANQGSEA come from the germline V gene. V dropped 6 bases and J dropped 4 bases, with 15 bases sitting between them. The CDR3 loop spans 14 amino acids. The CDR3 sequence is CSVPSVEGTGELFF. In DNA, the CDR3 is TGCAGCGTACCTAGCGTTGAGGGCACCGGGGAGCTGTTTTTT.

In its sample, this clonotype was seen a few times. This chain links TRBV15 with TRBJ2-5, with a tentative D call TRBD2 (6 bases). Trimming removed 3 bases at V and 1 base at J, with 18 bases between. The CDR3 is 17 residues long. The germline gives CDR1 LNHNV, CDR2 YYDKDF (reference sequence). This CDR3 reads CATSRKKGGVGQETQYF. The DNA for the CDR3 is TGTGCCACCAGCAGGAAGAAGGGAGGTGTCGGCCAAGAGACCCAGTACTTC.

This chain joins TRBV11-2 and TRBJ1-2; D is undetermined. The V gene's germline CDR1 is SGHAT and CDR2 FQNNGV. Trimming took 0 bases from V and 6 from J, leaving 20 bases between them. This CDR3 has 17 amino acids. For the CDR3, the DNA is TGTGCCAGCAGCTTAGATAAGTTTGCCCAGGCCGAGGATGGCTACACCTTC. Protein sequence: CASSLDKFAQAEDGYTF.

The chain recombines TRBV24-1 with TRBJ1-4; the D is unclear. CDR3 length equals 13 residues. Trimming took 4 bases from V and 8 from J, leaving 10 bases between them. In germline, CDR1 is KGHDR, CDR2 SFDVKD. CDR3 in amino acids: CATSDPGREKLFF. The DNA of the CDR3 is TGTGCCACCAGTGACCCGGGCAGGGAAAAACTGTTTTTT.

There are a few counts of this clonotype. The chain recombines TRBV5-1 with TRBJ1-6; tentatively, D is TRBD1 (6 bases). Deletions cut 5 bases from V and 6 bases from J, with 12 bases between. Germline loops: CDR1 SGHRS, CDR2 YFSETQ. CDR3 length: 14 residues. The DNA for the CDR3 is TGCGCCAGCAGATCGGGGGCAAGTAATTCACCCCTCCACTTT. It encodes CASRSGASNSPLHF.

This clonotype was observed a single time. The CDR3 sequence: CASSYAVGYEQYF. CDR3 sequence (DNA): TGTGCCAGCAGTTACGCGGTGGGCTACGAGCAGTACTTC. The chain employs TRBV6-2 or TRBV6-3 and TRBJ2-7; no firm D call. Per the germline V gene, CDR1 is MNHEY and CDR2 is SVGEGT. The CDR3 loop spans 13 amino acids. Trimming left V 2 bases short and J 3 bases short, with 8 bases between.

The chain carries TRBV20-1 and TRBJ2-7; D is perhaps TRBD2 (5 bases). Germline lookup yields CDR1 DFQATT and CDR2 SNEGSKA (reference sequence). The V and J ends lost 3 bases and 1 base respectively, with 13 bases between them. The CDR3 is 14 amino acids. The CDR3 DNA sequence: TGCAGTGCTAGTCGCAGCGGAGCGTCCTACGAGCAGTACTTC. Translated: CSASRSGASYEQYF.

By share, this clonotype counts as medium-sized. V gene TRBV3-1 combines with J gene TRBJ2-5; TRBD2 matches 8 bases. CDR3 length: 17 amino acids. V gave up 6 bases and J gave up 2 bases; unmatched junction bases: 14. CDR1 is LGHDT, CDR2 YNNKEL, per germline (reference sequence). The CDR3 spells CASSLNSLSGGQETQYF. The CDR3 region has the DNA TGTGCCAGCAGTCTCAACTCATTAAGCGGGGGACAAGAGACCCAGTACTTC.

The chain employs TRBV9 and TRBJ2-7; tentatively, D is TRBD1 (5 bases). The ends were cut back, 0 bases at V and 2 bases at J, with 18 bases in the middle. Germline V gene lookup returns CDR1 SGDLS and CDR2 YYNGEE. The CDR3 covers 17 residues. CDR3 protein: CASSVATDEVGAYEQYF. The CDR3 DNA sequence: TGTGCCAGCAGCGTAGCCACGGACGAGGTAGGGGCCTACGAGCAGTACTTC.

Here the CDR3 DNA reads TGCGCCAGCAGCTTGGAAGTATCCGGGTCGCTGGGGACTGAAGCTTTCTTT. Translation gives CASSLEVSGSLGTEAFF. V is TRBV5-1 and J is TRBJ1-1; D is unresolved. CDR1 SGHRS and CDR2 YFSETQ come from the germline V gene. The CDR3 has 17 residues. Trimming left V 0 bases short and J 5 bases short, with 20 bases between. The full variable domain, its missing parts supplied by reference TRBV5-1 and TRBJ1-1, is KAGVTQTPRYLIKTRGQQVTLSCSPISGHRSVSWYQQTPGQGLQFLFEYFSETQRNKGNFPGRFSGRQFSNSRSEMNVSTLELGDSALYLCASSLEVSGSLGTEAFFGQGTRLTVV.

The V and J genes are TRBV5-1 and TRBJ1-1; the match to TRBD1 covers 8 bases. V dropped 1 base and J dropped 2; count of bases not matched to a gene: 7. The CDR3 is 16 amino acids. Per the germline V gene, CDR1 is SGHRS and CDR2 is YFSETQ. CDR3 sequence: CASSLPRQGPNTEAFF. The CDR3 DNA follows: TGCGCCAGCAGCTTGCCCAGACAGGGGCCCAACACTGAAGCTTTCTTT.

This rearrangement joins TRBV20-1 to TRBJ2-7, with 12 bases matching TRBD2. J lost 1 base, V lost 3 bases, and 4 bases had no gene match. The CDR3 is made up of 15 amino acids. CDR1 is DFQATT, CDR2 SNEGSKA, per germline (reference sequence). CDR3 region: CSARRGTSGSYEQYF. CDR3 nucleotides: TGCAGTGCTAGGAGGGGGACTAGCGGGTCCTACGAGCAGTACTTC.

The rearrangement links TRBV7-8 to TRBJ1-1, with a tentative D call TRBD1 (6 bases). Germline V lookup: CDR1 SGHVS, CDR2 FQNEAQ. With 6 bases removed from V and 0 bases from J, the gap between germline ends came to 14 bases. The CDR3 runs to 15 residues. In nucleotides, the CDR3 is TGTGCCAGCAGTCCCATGACAGGCATGAACACTGAAGCTTTCTTT. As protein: CASSPMTGMNTEAFF.

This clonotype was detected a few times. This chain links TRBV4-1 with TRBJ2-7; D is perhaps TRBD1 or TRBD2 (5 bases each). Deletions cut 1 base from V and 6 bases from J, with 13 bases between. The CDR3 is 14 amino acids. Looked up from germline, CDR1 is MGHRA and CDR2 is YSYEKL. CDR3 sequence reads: CASSQGEEGREQYF. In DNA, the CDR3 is TGCGCCAGCAGCCAAGGGGAAGAGGGGCGCGAGCAGTACTTC.

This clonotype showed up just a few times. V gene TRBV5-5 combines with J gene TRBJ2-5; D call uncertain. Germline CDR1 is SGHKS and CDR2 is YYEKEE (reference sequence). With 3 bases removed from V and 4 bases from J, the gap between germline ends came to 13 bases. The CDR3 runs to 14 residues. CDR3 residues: CASSSPGPLETQYF. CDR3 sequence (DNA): TGTGCCAGCAGCTCCCCCGGGCCTTTAGAGACCCAGTACTTC.

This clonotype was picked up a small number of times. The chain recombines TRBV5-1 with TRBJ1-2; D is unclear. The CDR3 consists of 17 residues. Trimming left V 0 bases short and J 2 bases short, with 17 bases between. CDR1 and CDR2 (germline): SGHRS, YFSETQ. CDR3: CASSLAMWRGTNYGYTF. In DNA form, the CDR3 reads TGCGCCAGCAGCTTGGCCATGTGGAGAGGCACCAACTATGGCTACACCTTC.

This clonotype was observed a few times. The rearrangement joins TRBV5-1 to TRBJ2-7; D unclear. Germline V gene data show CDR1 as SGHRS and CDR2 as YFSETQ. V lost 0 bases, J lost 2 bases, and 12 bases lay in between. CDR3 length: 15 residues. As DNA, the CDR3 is TGCGCCAGCAGCTTGGCCGCAGCAGCTACCTACGAGCAGTACTTC. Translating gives CASSLAAAATYEQYF.